The 11 T cell receptor beta chains below come from one sample, sequenced in a study of blood T cell repertoires in COVID-19. Produced via immunoSEQ multiplex PCR; TCRdb's table is partial and in-frame only. This table has hundreds of thousands of clones, approximately 90% appearing once. The specimen was PBMCs or T cells enriched from blood (not recorded which). The receptors stem from a man aged 18 to 29 who had recovered from COVID-19.

The chain carries TRBV2 and TRBJ2-3; 8 nucleotides agree with TRBD2. Looked up from germline, CDR1 is SNHLY and CDR2 is FYNNEI. V lost 8 bases, J lost 4 bases, and 8 bases stayed unmatched. The length of the CDR3 is 14 residues. The CDR3 DNA sequence: TGTGCCAGCCGGAAGGGAGCGGGGGCAGATACGCAGTATTTT. Its translation is CASRKGAGADTQYF.

The table lists this clone with a count of one. Other DNA sequences in the same sample also yield this CDR3. The chain combines TRBV9 with TRBJ1-1, with D possibly matching TRBD1 (6 bases). The CDR3 loop spans 15 amino acids. Between the trimmed V and J ends, which lost 0 bases and 0 bases, there was a span of 9 bases. CDR1 is SGDLS, CDR2 YYNGEE, per germline. The CDR3 sequence is CASSVGQGMNTEAFF. The CDR3 nucleotides read TGTGCCAGCAGCGTAGGTCAGGGGATGAACACTGAAGCTTTCTTT.

This chain uses TRBV10-3 with TRBJ2-2, with 8 bases identical to TRBD1. Germline trimming cut 4 bases from V and 0 bases from J; bases unmatched to any gene: 25. Germline V gene data show CDR1 as ENHRY and CDR2 as SYGVKD. The CDR3 is made up of 23 amino acids. The CDR3 loop is CAISAPPPLGADRVFSNTGELFF. The CDR3 region has the DNA TGTGCCATCAGTGCCCCCCCACCACTAGGTGCGGACAGGGTTTTTTCGAACACCGGGGAGCTGTTTTTT.

The V gene is TRBV20-1, the J gene TRBJ1-4, with a tentative D call TRBD1 (6 bases). The CDR3 has 15 amino acids. Germline V gene sequence: CDR1 DFQATT, CDR2 SNEGSKA (reference sequence). With 3 bases removed from V and 7 bases from J, the gap between germline ends came to 18 bases. The CDR3 region is CSASGQQGSFEKLFF. CDR3 DNA sequence: TGCAGTGCTAGTGGACAACAGGGTTCCTTTGAAAAACTGTTTTTT.

This clone came up once. The V gene is TRBV30, the J gene TRBJ2-1, with D tentatively TRBD2 (6 bases). There are 13 residues in the CDR3. Trimming cost V 0 bases and J 11 bases, with 14 bases left between them. Germline V gene data show CDR1 as GTSNPN and CDR2 as SVGIG (reference sequence). The DNA for the CDR3 is TGTGCCTGGAGTGTACGGGCGGGATCTAAGCAGTTCTTC. As protein: CAWSVRAGSKQFF.

For this clone: Other nucleotide sequences in the sample specify the same CDR3. This sequence joins TRBV30 and TRBJ1-5; no definite D call. The V gene's germline CDR1 is GTSNPN and CDR2 SVGIG (reference sequence). The CDR3 is 13 residues long. The V gene lost 0 bases and the J gene lost 2 bases, with 5 bases spanning the gap. The chain's CDR3 is CAWSVRGNQPQHF. The DNA for the CDR3 is TGTGCCTGGAGTGTCCGGGGCAATCAGCCCCAGCATTTT. Based on the CDR3 plus reference TRBV30 and TRBJ1-5, the full variable domain is SQTIHQWPATLVQPVGSPLSLECTVEGTSNPNLYWYRQAAGRGLQLLFYSVGIGQISSEVPQNLSASRPQDRQFILSSKKLLLSDSGFYLCAWSVRGNQPQHFGDGTRLSIL.

The gene calls are TRBV15 and TRBJ2-5; 7 nucleotides agree with TRBD2. Trimming took 4 bases from V and 0 from J; bases not matched to a gene: 8. Germline assignment: CDR1 LNHNV and CDR2 YYDKDF (reference sequence). The CDR3 has 16 residues. The CDR3 coding sequence is TGTGCCACCAGCATGGGGATGCGGGGGAACCAAGAGACCCAGTACTTC. It encodes CATSMGMRGNQETQYF.

V usage is TRBV6-5 and J usage is TRBJ1-2; the match to TRBD1 covers 9 bases. The ends lost 6 bases at V and 6 bases at J; junction bases unmatched: 5. Germline CDR1 and CDR2: MNHEY and SVGAGI. The CDR3 covers 13 residues. CDR3: CASRIGQGHGYTF. In DNA, the CDR3 is TGTGCCAGCAGGATCGGACAGGGGCATGGCTACACCTTC.

This clone is a singleton in its sample. The genes are TRBV12-5 and TRBJ1-2; D gene ambiguous. V was clipped by 0 bases and J by 7 bases, with 18 bases between them. This CDR3 region has 16 residues. Germline lookup yields CDR1 LGHNT and CDR2 FRNRAP. The CDR3 protein is CASGLVVGVSPVGYTF. The CDR3 region has the DNA TGTGCTAGTGGTTTGGTAGTGGGCGTATCACCCGTTGGCTACACCTTC. Full variable domain (outside the CDR3, taken from reference TRBV12-5 and TRBJ1-2): DARVTQTPRHKVTEMGQEVTMRCQPILGHNTVFWYRQTMMQGLELLAYFRNRAPLDDSGMPKDRFSAEMPDATLATLKIQPSEPRDSAVYFCASGLVVGVSPVGYTFGSGTRLTVV.

The V gene is TRBV7-2, the J gene TRBJ2-1; a possible D gene is TRBD2 (6 bases). Germline V gene data show CDR1 as SGHTA and CDR2 as FQGNSA. CDR3 length: 15 amino acids. The V and J ends lost 6 bases and 3 bases respectively, with 15 bases between them. The CDR3 DNA reads TGTGCCAGCAGGTCGAGTAGCGGAGGCTACAATGAGCAGTTCTTC. Translated, it gives CASRSSSGGYNEQFF.

The V call is TRBV20-1, the J call TRBJ2-1, with 12 bases fitting TRBD2. The trim removed 3 bases at V and 0 bases at J, leaving 3 bases unmatched. The germline CDR1 and CDR2 sequences are DFQATT and SNEGSKA (reference sequence). The CDR3 length is 16 residues. CDR3 residues: CSASTSGRSSYNEQFF. DNA of the CDR3: TGCAGTGCTAGTACTAGCGGGAGGAGCTCCTACAATGAGCAGTTCTTC.